One sample yielded the 9 T cell receptor beta chains listed below, sequenced in a study of blood T cell repertoires in COVID-19 (dated by TCRdb to about 2020). The library was obtained by the immunoSEQ multiplex PCR assay. Here the immuneACCESS table is served through TCRdb, limited to in-frame sequences with V and J called. Missing clones are a known gap in these copies; in checked studies unresolved V genes cover under half, and the rest lacks a known reason. This sample holds under 250,000 clones; 70% to 90% were observed only once. The ten largest make up under 2% of the sample. The sample consisted of PBMCs or T cells enriched from blood (not recorded which). These receptors were collected from a man in his forties or fifties who had recovered from COVID-19.

This chain joins TRBV10-1 and TRBJ2-6; 12 bases match TRBD1. CDR3 length: 18 amino acids. Germline CDR1 WNHNN, CDR2 SYGVQD (reference sequence). After removal of 4 bases from V and 3 bases from J, the junction contained 7 bases not matched to a gene. CDR3 DNA sequence: TGCGCCAGCAGTGGCCGGGACAGGGGGCCCGGTGGGGCCAACGTCCTGACTTTC. Its translation: CASSGRDRGPGGANVLTF.

This clone appeared once. The chain has TRBV18 and TRBJ1-3, with D tentatively TRBD1 (6 bases). With 2 bases removed from V and 0 bases from J, the gap between germline ends came to 11 bases. Germline V gene data show CDR1 as KGHSH and CDR2 as LQKENI. CDR3 size: 16 residues. In DNA form, the CDR3 reads TGTGCCAGCTCACCATCAGGGGAAGTCTCTGGAAACACCATATATTTT. It encodes CASSPSGEVSGNTIYF.

The chain joins TRBV10-3 to TRBJ1-2, with TRBD1 matching over 10 bases. The length of the CDR3 is 15 residues. Germline-derived CDR1 and CDR2 are ENHRY and SYGVKD. V lost 8 bases to trimming and J lost 1 base; unmatched junction nucleotides: 7. CDR3 sequence reads: CAIGTGVYFNYGYTF. The CDR3 region has the DNA TGTGCCATCGGGACAGGGGTTTACTTTAACTATGGCTACACCTTC.

This clone has just one count. The DNA of the CDR3 is TGTGCCAGTAATCCCTTTGGGGCCGGAGCTAACTATGGCTACACCTTC. Its translation: CASNPFGAGANYGYTF. The chain carries TRBV19 and TRBJ1-2; D might be TRBD1 (5 bases). Germline lookup yields CDR1 LNHDA and CDR2 SQIVND (reference sequence). Trimming took 7 bases from V and 0 from J, leaving 18 bases between them. This CDR3 region has 16 residues.

This clone was detected a few times. The chain links TRBV3-1 (or the pseudogene TRBV3-2) to TRBJ2-1, with 8 bases identical to TRBD2. Germline CDR1 is LGHDT and CDR2 is YNNKEL (reference sequence). The V gene end was trimmed by 0 bases and the J gene end by 0 bases; junction bases not matched to a gene: 4. The CDR3 spans 17 residues. The CDR3 here is CASSQDPSGSSYNEQFF. DNA of the CDR3: TGTGCCAGCAGCCAAGATCCAAGCGGGAGCTCCTACAATGAGCAGTTCTTC.

The chain combines TRBV5-1 with TRBJ2-1, with 8 bases fitting TRBD1. V gave up 0 bases and J gave up 2 bases; unmatched junction bases: 1. CDR3 length equals 15 residues. CDR1 and CDR2 from the germline V gene are SGHRS and YFSETQ. The CDR3 DNA sequence: TGCGCCAGCAGCTTGGACAGGGGGGCCTACAATGAGCAGTTCTTC. Its protein product is CASSLDRGAYNEQFF.

The chain combines TRBV2 with TRBJ1-1; 9 bases match TRBD1. Germline V CDR1 and CDR2: SNHLY, FYNNEI. This CDR3 contains 14 residues. Trimming at V came to 8 bases and at J to 4 bases, leaving 8 bases not matched to a gene. The DNA of the CDR3 is TGTGCCAGCCGGACAGGGGCATTTGGCACTGAAGCTTTCTTT. Its protein is CASRTGAFGTEAFF.

The V and J genes are TRBV28 and TRBJ2-2, with TRBD2 matching 10 bases. V trimming: 2 bases; J trimming: 7 bases; junction bases outside the gene matches: 19. The CDR3 sequence is 20 residues long. Germline V gives CDR1 MDHEN, CDR2 SYDVKM. The CDR3 DNA follows: TGTGCCAGCAGTTTAGTCGCGACAGCACTAGCGGGATCCATGTTCGGGGAGCTGTTTTTT. Amino acids: CASSLVATALAGSMFGELFF. The full variable domain, completed using reference TRBV28 and TRBJ2-2, is DVKVTQSSRYLVKRTGEKVFLECVQDMDHENMFWYRQDPGLGLRLIYFSYDVKMKEKGDIPEGYSVSREKKERFSLILESASTNQTSMYLCASSLVATALAGSMFGELFFGEGSRLTVL.

The chain carries TRBV18 and TRBJ2-3; TRBD2 matches 12 bases. The J segment lost 10 bases and the V segment lost 5 bases, leaving 10 bases of the junction unmatched. Germline CDR1 and CDR2: KGHSH and LQKENI. The CDR3 has 15 residues. The CDR3 DNA follows: TGTGCCAGCTCAGCCGGGACTAGCGGGTACGGAGCGCAGTATTTT. This encodes CASSAGTSGYGAQYF.